Included here is one TCR beta chain sequence, with context. Its antigen is still unknown. The sample belongs to a study of T cell clones after liver transplantation. Overall study context: Tolerance: complete withdrawal held at least one year, liver enzymes staying within twice normal.

Sequenced by immunoSEQ multiplex PCR; TCRdb stores in-frame clones only, minus some. The sample has 70,000 or so clones; roughly 92% are singletons. Notes on the study in general: In two subjects, few donor cells limited the measurable donor-reactive repertoire.

Thawed unstimulated PBMCs were FACS-sorted by CD3, CD4 and CD8 into two populations. The material was CD4+ T cells from blood, obtained roughly 25 months after liver transplant. The clonotype originates from a human patient who received a liver transplant. Some T cells here may be from the graft donor.

The CDR3 DNA reads TGTGCCAGCAGTGACCCACCCCAGGGAAGGACTGAAGCTTTCTTT. Amino acid sequence: CASSDPPQGRTEAFF. This chain links TRBV11-3 with TRBJ1-1, with D maybe TRBD1 (5 bases). Germline V lookup: CDR1 SGHNT, CDR2 YENEEA. The CDR3 is 15 amino acids. Trimming took 6 bases from V and 5 from J, leaving 19 bases between them.